This record covers a single T cell receptor (beta chain). The CDR3 extends over 14 amino acids. CDR1 is KGHSY, CDR2 FQNENV, per germline. Deletions cut 0 bases from V and 8 bases from J, with 11 bases between. The sample comes from a study of blood T cell repertoires in COVID-19. Assay: immunoSEQ multiplex PCR; the TCRdb copy retains only in-frame clones and omits some. The table lists around 200,000 clones, approximately 82% of them singletons. V gene TRBV16 combines with J gene TRBJ2-1; the D is unclear. Sequencing was performed on peripheral blood. The sequence derives from a woman aged 45-65 years with acute or convalescent COVID-19. DNA of the CDR3: TGTGCCAGCAGCCAATCAGAGCGACCCGATGAGCAGTTCTTC. This sequence encodes CASSQSERPDEQFF.